Reported below is one T cell receptor beta chain. The specificity of this receptor is unknown. Per-base quality was not reported, and no clone a single base away is much larger than it. V is pruned by 4 bases and J by 3 bases, leaving 6 bases of the junction without a gene match. From the cysteine up to the phenylalanine, the CDR3 has a length of 16 residues. Of all the DNA, just the CDR3 is kept, 48 bases in frame from base 1. As encoded in the germline V gene, CDR1 is SGHNT while CDR2 is YENEEA. The data originate from a study of blood T cell repertoires in COVID-19 (dated by TCRdb to the early 2020s). For context, the study as a whole: Samples from collaborators originated in the United States, Italy and Spain and spanned both the acute and convalescent phases of COVID-19. A de-identified subject ID, COVID-19 status, age in years and sex were almost always included in the sample metadata. Where HLA class I and class II types were available, the types were taken from metadata supplied by the sample provider, not from assay-based typing. The repertoires were released in a freely available public database meant as a resource for research on the immune response to SARS-CoV-2. The samples were drawn from two sources: the first 160 participants of the ongoing ImmuneRACE study, and 1,200 or so subjects contributed by 6 global collaborators. Deeply sampled blood TCRbeta repertoires from subjects exposed to, actively infected with, or recovered from COVID-19 were included in the dataset. The material from the prospective study consisted of cDNA or gDNA derived from T cells, B-cell-depleted T cells, or PBMCs. Broad study findings and their caveats: The quantity of clinical and demographic metadata differed by source and by participant and was supplied without curation.

TCRbeta CDR3 regions were amplified from genomic DNA by means of the immunoSEQ Assay, a bias-controlled multiplex PCR. The original methods were these. Nucleated cell counts per sample were estimated from amplification of reference gene primers within the assay. Sequence reads were collapsed and filtered to measure the absolute abundance of every unique TCRbeta CDR3 rearrangement. Productive Simpson clonality was computed per sample as the square root of Simpson's diversity index over productive rearrangements. The table was pulled from immuneACCESS by TCRdb, which kept in-frame rearrangements only. Such tables lose some clones; where checked, under half of the loss comes from unresolved V genes, and the rest has no known cause. V and J calls and clone size are as listed in that table; D and trimming were resolved from the DNA. The sample yields 210,000 or so clones; about 90% were counted once. The ten largest make up 1.9% of the sample.

Whole blood was collected in K2EDTA tubes by collaborating institutions according to the institutions' own protocols. Collaborator samples were shipped for TCRbeta analysis as frozen whole blood, isolated PBMCs, or DNA extracted from either sample type. Recombination joined TRBV11-3 with TRBJ2-2, and 9 junctional nucleotides match TRBD1. This TCR derives from a man in his forties with active or convalescent COVID-19. What was sequenced was peripheral blood. The DNA sequence is TGTGCCAGCAGCTCCCGGACAGGGGAATACACCGGGGAGCTGTTTTTT. Protein translation: CASSSRTGEYTGELFF. With all but the CDR3 taken from the reference TRBV11-3 and TRBJ2-2 genes, the full variable domain is: EAGVVQSPRYKIIEKKQPVAFWCNPISGHNTLYWYLQNLGQGPELLIRYENEEAVDDSQLPKDRFSAERLKGVDSTLKIQPAELGDSAVYLCASSSRTGEYTGELFFGEGSRLTVL.